One and the same sample provided the 27 T cell receptor beta chains below, sequenced in a study of molecular identifiers for immune sequencing clone quantification. MiXCR was run by TCRdb on the PCR reads, yielding one entry per CDR3 protein. The table lists 80,000 to 100,000 distinct CDR3 sequences, approximately 25% of them singletons, with about 0.99% in the top ten. The specimen sequenced was naive CD8+ T cells from blood, with Jurkat cell RNA spiked in. Noted subset: FACS-sorted CD8+CD4-CCR7+CD45RA+ naive T cells. These receptors were collected from a human donor in good health. Some libraries in this study had Jurkat cell RNA spiked in.

A note on this clonotype: A clone one base away is much larger, so this may be a read error. The chain joins TRBV7-6 to TRBJ1-3; unclear D gene. Germline values: CDR1 SGHVS, CDR2 FNYEAQ. The CDR3 spans 12 residues. CDR3 DNA sequence: TGTGCCAGCAGCCTAACTGGAAACAACATATATTTT. This translates into CASSLTGNNIYF.

Points on this clonotype: This clone may be a read error of a much larger clone one base away. This rearrangement joins TRBV4-3 to TRBJ2-1; 7 bases map to TRBD2. The length of the CDR3 is 15 residues. Germline loops: CDR1 LGHNA, CDR2 YSLEER. Trimming cost V 8 bases and J 1 base; bases outside gene matches: 8. The CDR3 DNA sequence: TGCGCCAGCGGCAACATGCGGGGGTCCTACAATGAGCAGTTCTTC. Protein: CASGNMRGSYNEQFF.

Points on this clonotype: The missing conserved phenylalanine or tryptophan at the end of this CDR3 makes a read error likely. Written as DNA, the CDR3 is TGTGCCATCAGTGACTATTCCCCGATGATGGGCTACACCATC. It yields the protein CAISDYSPMMGYTI. This chain uses TRBV10-3 with TRBJ1-2; no clear D gene. V lost 3 bases and J 8 bases, leaving 16 bases between the germline ends. Germline V gives CDR1 ENHRY, CDR2 SYGVKD. The CDR3 contains 14 residues.

In regard to this clonotype: This may be a read error: a much more frequent sequence differs by one nucleotide. CDR3 residues: CASCFSTNTEAFF. The CDR3 DNA reads as TGTGCCAGCTGTTTTTCCACGAACACTGAAGCTTTCTTT. The rearrangement uses TRBV12-3 or TRBV12-4 and TRBJ1-1; D not resolved. This CDR3 has 13 amino acids.

CDR3 bases: TGCGCCAGCAGCCGAGGGGATGTGGCCAACGTCCTGACTTTC. Its translation is CASSRGDVANVLTF. The chain couples TRBV4-1 to TRBJ2-6; D possibly matches TRBD1 or TRBD2 (5 bases each). This CDR3 is 14 amino acids long. V was pared by 4 bases and J by 6 bases, with 10 bases between. Per the germline V gene, CDR1 is MGHRA and CDR2 is YSYEKL.

The chain recombines TRBV19 with TRBJ1-2; D not resolved. CDR3 size: 13 residues. Germline V CDR1 and CDR2: LNHDA, SQIVND (reference sequence). V dropped 3 bases and J dropped 2 bases, with 7 bases sitting between them. CDR3 amino acids: CASSILSNYGYTF. The CDR3 coding sequence is TGTGCCAGTAGTATCTTATCCAACTATGGCTACACCTTC.

This clonotype was detected many times. The chain employs TRBV5-6 and TRBJ1-5; possible D gene TRBD1, 6 bases. This CDR3 is built from 16 residues. Germline CDR1 and CDR2: SGHDT and YYEEEE. Trimming pared 0 bases from V and 4 bases from J, leaving 14 bases between. The CDR3 sequence is CASSLGSGQINQPQHF. CDR3 nucleotide sequence: TGTGCCAGCAGCTTGGGATCTGGACAGATAAATCAGCCCCAGCATTTT. The variable domain in full, with the rest retrieved from reference TRBV5-6 and TRBJ1-5, is DAGVTQSPTHLIKTRGQQVTLRCSPKSGHDTVSWYQQALGQGPQFIFQYYEEEERQRGNFPDRFSGHQFPNYSSELNVNALLLGDSALYLCASSLGSGQINQPQHFGDGTRLSIL.

This clonotype occurred many times. The chain couples TRBV6-2 or TRBV6-3 to TRBJ2-2; D uncertain. CDR1 is MNHEY, CDR2 SVGEGT, per germline. The CDR3 has 13 amino acids. Trimming pared 5 bases from V and 6 bases from J, leaving 10 bases between. CDR3 bases: TGTGCCAGCAGTGACAATTTGGCCGGGGAGCTGTTTTTT. Amino acid sequence: CASSDNLAGELFF.

The V call is TRBV27, the J call TRBJ2-1; D perhaps matches TRBD2 (5 bases). Germline V lookup: CDR1 MNHEY, CDR2 SMNVEV (reference sequence). V lost 6 bases and J lost 8, with 26 bases in between. This CDR3 is 17 amino acids long. The chain's CDR3 is CASRGSAPIKAYDEQFF. CDR3 coding DNA: TGTGCCAGCAGGGGTAGCGCCCCTATTAAAGCCTATGATGAGCAGTTCTTC.

This clonotype was recorded at least ten times. The rearrangement links TRBV7-6 to TRBJ2-7, with D perhaps TRBD1 or TRBD2 (5 bases each). CDR1 and CDR2 from the germline V gene are SGHVS and FNYEAQ. The V gene lost 5 bases and the J gene lost 2 bases, with 13 bases spanning the gap. The CDR3 is 14 amino acids. CDR3 sequence: CASSLGPGPYEQYF. The CDR3 coding sequence is TGTGCCAGCAGCCTGGGACCGGGACCCTACGAGCAGTACTTC.

This clonotype was seen repeatedly, ten times or more. The rearrangement links TRBV9 to TRBJ2-3, with D tentatively TRBD1 or TRBD2 (6 bases each). This CDR3 is 16 amino acids long. Trimming removed 4 bases from V and 0 bases from J, with 15 bases in between. CDR1 is SGDLS and CDR2 is YYNGEE in the germline V gene. CDR3 DNA: TGTGCCAGCAGCCCCCTTCGGGGGCCCAGCACAGATACGCAGTATTTT. It translates to CASSPLRGPSTDTQYF.

This clonotype was detected many times. The chain recombines TRBV4-1 with TRBJ2-7, with D possibly matching TRBD2 (5 bases). V lost 2 bases, J lost 2 bases, and 10 bases lay in between. The CDR3 contains 14 residues. Germline CDR1 reads MGHRA; CDR2 reads YSYEKL. CDR3 DNA: TGCGCCAGCAGCCAAACCGACGGGACCTACGAGCAGTACTTC. This encodes CASSQTDGTYEQYF.

This clonotype came up many times. The chain carries TRBV7-9 and TRBJ2-1; TRBD2 agrees at 10 bases. The CDR3 is made up of 15 amino acids. Germline V CDR1 and CDR2: SEHNR, FQNEAQ (reference sequence). After removal of 2 bases from V and 9 bases from J, the junction contained 7 bases not matched to a gene. The CDR3 protein is CASSLYPSGSIEQFF. The DNA of the CDR3 is TGTGCCAGCAGCTTATATCCTAGCGGGAGCATTGAGCAGTTCTTC.

In this sample, this clonotype turned up many times. V usage is TRBV27 and J usage is TRBJ2-7, with D perhaps matching TRBD1 or TRBD2 (5 bases each). CDR1 MNHEY and CDR2 SMNVEV come from the germline V gene (reference sequence). The CDR3 is 14 amino acids. The V and J ends lost 2 bases and 2 bases respectively, with 10 bases between them. The CDR3 region is CASSLRDRAYEQYF. The CDR3 DNA follows: TGTGCCAGCAGTTTACGGGACCGCGCCTACGAGCAGTACTTC.

This clonotype occurred many times. The chain employs TRBV5-6 and TRBJ2-7; no definite D call. V was trimmed by 0 bases and J by 5 bases, leaving 6 bases between them. CDR1 and CDR2 (germline): SGHDT, YYEEEE. The CDR3 has 12 amino acids. The CDR3 sequence is CASSLDGNEQYF. CDR3 coding DNA: TGTGCCAGCAGCTTGGATGGGAACGAGCAGTACTTC.

This clonotype was found many times. The V call is TRBV7-9, the J call TRBJ2-7; D gene unclear. This CDR3 is 15 amino acids long. V was cut by 5 bases and J by 4 bases, with 18 bases left in between. CDR1 is SEHNR, CDR2 FQNEAQ, per germline (reference sequence). CDR3 bases: TGTGCCAGCAGCCCCTCCAGCCGGCCTCGGTACGAGCAGTACTTC. Amino acid sequence: CASSPSSRPRYEQYF.

The V and J genes are TRBV12-5 and TRBJ2-7, with TRBD1 identical over 7 bases. Trimming took 4 bases from V and 0 from J; bases not matched to a gene: 0. Looked up from germline, CDR1 is LGHNT and CDR2 is FRNRAP. The CDR3 runs to 13 residues. CDR3 sequence reads: CASGWDSSYEQYF. The CDR3 DNA is TGTGCTAGTGGTTGGGACAGCTCCTACGAGCAGTACTTC.

A remark on this clonotype: Because it lacks the conserved phenylalanine or tryptophan at the end, this CDR3 is likely a read error. This chain uses TRBV9 with TRBJ2-7, with a possible D match to TRBD1 (6 bases). This CDR3 comprises 14 residues. Germline CDR1 reads SGDLS; CDR2 reads YYNGEE. Trimming left V 1 base short and J 2 bases short, with 10 bases between. CDR3 region: CASSVWSGAYEQYL. CDR3 DNA: TGTGCCAGCAGCGTATGGTCAGGGGCCTACGAGCAGTACCTC.

This chain uses TRBV27 with TRBJ1-2, with D possibly being TRBD1 (6 bases). Germline V gene data show CDR1 as MNHEY and CDR2 as SMNVEV (reference sequence). Between the trimmed V and J ends, which lost 0 bases and 4 bases, there was a span of 12 bases. The length of the CDR3 is 15 residues. In DNA, the CDR3 is TGTGCCAGCAGTTTATCGTCGGACAGTTTCTATGGCTACACCTTC. Protein product: CASSLSSDSFYGYTF.

This clonotype was picked up a small number of times. This rearrangement joins TRBV3-1 to TRBJ2-5; 15 bases match TRBD2. With V trimmed by 4 bases and J by 1 base, 7 bases remained unmatched. The length of the CDR3 is 18 residues. CDR1 is LGHDT and CDR2 is YNNKEL in the germline V gene (reference sequence). The CDR3 DNA follows: TGTGCCAGCAGCCCAGGGACTAGCGGGGGGACCATCCAAGAGACCCAGTACTTC. Protein sequence: CASSPGTSGGTIQETQYF.

This clonotype was detected ten times or more. This chain joins TRBV3-1 and TRBJ2-3, with 11 bases fitting TRBD2. The length of the CDR3 is 16 residues. J gave up 2 bases and V 3 bases, and 4 bases lay outside the gene matches. The germline V gene encodes CDR1 LGHDT and CDR2 YNNKEL (reference sequence). CDR3 in DNA: TGTGCCAGCAGCCATACTAGCGGGAGCCCCACAGATACGCAGTATTTT. Translation: CASSHTSGSPTDTQYF.

The J gene is TRBJ2-2, the V gene TRBV28; D may be TRBD1 (6 bases). This CDR3 is built from 15 residues. CDR1 is MDHEN and CDR2 is SYDVKM in the germline V gene. Trimming left V 5 bases short and J 2 bases short, with 12 bases between. The CDR3 DNA follows: TGTGCCAGCAGTCCCTCCGGGACAAACACCGGGGAGCTGTTTTTT. Translation gives CASSPSGTNTGELFF.

This clonotype was found a few times. The V gene is TRBV20-1, the J gene TRBJ2-1, with 12 nucleotides matching TRBD2. The germline V gene has CDR1 DFQATT and CDR2 SNEGSKA (reference sequence). The V gene end was trimmed by 5 bases and the J gene end by 3 bases; junction bases not matched to a gene: 2. The CDR3 sequence is 14 residues long. The CDR3 here is CSASSGRVYNEQFF. The CDR3 region has the DNA TGCAGTGCTTCTAGCGGGAGGGTCTACAATGAGCAGTTCTTC.

The chain recombines TRBV4-1 with TRBJ2-7; D gene ambiguous. The V gene's germline CDR1 is MGHRA and CDR2 YSYEKL. The CDR3 covers 13 residues. The germline V and J ends were trimmed by 2 bases and 2 bases, with 7 bases remaining between them. The DNA for the CDR3 is TGCGCCAGCAGCCAAACACGGACCTACGAGCAGTACTTC. This gives the protein CASSQTRTYEQYF.

The table lists this clonotype with a few counts. DNA of the CDR3: TGTGCCAGCAGCTTAGGACTAGCGGGAGACTACGAGCAGTACTTC. It yields the protein CASSLGLAGDYEQYF. The rearrangement uses TRBV7-2 and TRBJ2-7, with 12 positions matching TRBD2. From germline, CDR1 is SGHTA and CDR2 FQGNSA. The CDR3 extends over 15 amino acids. The ends lost 1 base at V and 3 bases at J; junction bases unmatched: 1.

This clonotype appeared many times. The V gene is TRBV30, the J gene TRBJ2-2; D gene ambiguous. This CDR3 is built from 11 residues. The V gene's germline CDR1 is GTSNPN and CDR2 SVGIG (reference sequence). Trimming removed 2 bases at V and 7 bases at J, with 5 bases between. The CDR3 reads CAWSQLGELFF. The DNA for the CDR3 is TGTGCCTGGAGTCAGCTCGGGGAGCTGTTTTTT.

At least ten counts were recorded for this clonotype. V and J are TRBV6-1 and TRBJ2-5; D not certain. Germline values: CDR1 MNHNS, CDR2 SASEGT. With 2 bases removed from V and 2 bases from J, the gap between germline ends came to 9 bases. The CDR3 spans 14 residues. CDR3 loop: CASSENSHQETQYF. As DNA, the CDR3 is TGTGCCAGCAGTGAAAATAGTCATCAAGAGACCCAGTACTTC.